The present T cell receptor beta chain was sequenced within a study of beta chain features in type 1 diabetes. Expressed TCRB transcripts got sequenced, as all isolated RNA was reverse transcribed. Repertoires were generated with immunoSEQ multiplex PCR, while TCRdb's copy carries only in-frame clones and drops some. The table lists a few hundred thousand clones, more than 12% of them singletons. Study-wide results and caveats: Whether HLA type influences TCRB rearrangement remained unresolved here.

Trimming removed 3 bases from V and 3 bases from J; junction bases left unmatched: 0. Germline V gene data show CDR1 as SGHTA and CDR2 as FQGNSA. The CDR3 runs 14 residues. This clone was found a few times. Its antigen is as yet unknown. The V gene is TRBV7-2, the J gene TRBJ2-7; 12 bases are a match to TRBD2. Sequencing used naive CD4+ T cells from blood. This TCR was recovered from a woman between 18 and 30 years old in good health. The CDR3 spells CASSLTSGGYEQYF. CDR3 in DNA: TGTGCCAGCAGCTTGACTAGCGGGGGCTACGAGCAGTACTTC.